This T cell receptor (beta chain) was sequenced in a study of pediatric ulcerative colitis. The sample holds one count of this clone. Its antigen is currently unknown. Profiled with immunoSEQ multiplex PCR; TCRdb holds only in-frame clones, not every one. The sample has roughly 49,000 clones; around 79% are singletons. Rectal tissue came from one to two pinch biopsies taken at colonoscopy. Findings and limits, study-wide: Clonal expansions reduced rectal repertoire diversity in acute severe colitis. All ulcerative colitis patients, but no controls, carried a couple of rectal clonotypes. Compared with controls, ulcerative colitis showed greater blood-rectum clone sharing.

V lost 7 bases to trimming and J lost 3 bases; unmatched junction nucleotides: 8. Germline lookup yields CDR1 SGHTA and CDR2 FQGNSA. The CDR3 consists of 14 residues. The chain recombines TRBV7-2 with TRBJ2-7, with 8 positions matching TRBD1. The clonotype comes from a girl aged 5 to 17 with moderate ulcerative colitis. Sample: gut tissue. CDR3 sequence (DNA): TGTGCCAGCACCCGAAGCGGACAGGGCTACGAGCAGTACTTC. This gives the protein CASTRSGQGYEQYF.